This T cell receptor beta chain originates from a study of T cell changes during pregnancy in multiple sclerosis. This table comes from immunoSEQ multiplex PCR, and its TCRdb copy is limited to in-frame clones, with some not included. This table has around 47,000 clones, about 94% appearing once. The CDR3 has 15 amino acids. Germline CDR1 is SNHLY and CDR2 is FYNNEI. V was shortened by 2 bases and J by 6 bases, with 15 bases between the two germline ends. The gene calls are TRBV2 and TRBJ2-3; D unresolved. This material consisted of CD8+ T cells from peripheral blood mononuclear cells, taken in the first trimester of pregnancy. The clonotype was recovered from a female donor with multiple sclerosis, enrolled in a pregnancy study. CDR3 sequence reads: CASSELVKALDTQYF. CDR3 sequence (DNA): TGTGCCAGCAGTGAACTAGTAAAGGCTCTGGATACGCAGTATTTT.